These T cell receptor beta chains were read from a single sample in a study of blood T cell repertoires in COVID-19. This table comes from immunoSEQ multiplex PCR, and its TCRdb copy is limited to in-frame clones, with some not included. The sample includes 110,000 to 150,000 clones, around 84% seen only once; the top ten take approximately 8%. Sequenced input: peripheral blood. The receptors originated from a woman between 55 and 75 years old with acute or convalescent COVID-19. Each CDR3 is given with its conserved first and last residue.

CDR3aa: CASSSAGTSYEQYF
len: 14
j_gene: TRBJ2-7
v_gene: TRBV19

CDR3aa: CSVGGLAGWQETQYF
len: 15
j_gene: TRBJ2-5
v_gene: TRBV29-1

CDR3aa: CASSPPGGRTEAFF
len: 14
j_gene: TRBJ1-1
v_gene: TRBV4-1

CDR3aa: CASSSGQGPFAYEQYF
len: 16
j_gene: TRBJ2-7
v_gene: TRBV7-2

CDR3aa: CASTRTSGGTNEQFF
len: 15
j_gene: TRBJ2-1
v_gene: TRBV11-3

CDR3aa: CASRIWDRGEPYEQYF
len: 16
j_gene: TRBJ2-7
v_gene: TRBV12-2

CDR3aa: CASSWSGTGSSGELFF
len: 16
j_gene: TRBJ2-2
v_gene: TRBV5-1

CDR3aa: CAISDWASQPQHF
len: 13
j_gene: TRBJ1-5
v_gene: TRBV10-3

CDR3aa: CASSLGQVDTEAFF
len: 14
j_gene: TRBJ1-1
v_gene: TRBV19

CDR3aa: CASSLGGPETQYF
len: 13
j_gene: TRBJ2-5
v_gene: TRBV7-2

CDR3aa: CASSETLAGEEGTQYF
len: 16
j_gene: TRBJ2-3
v_gene: TRBV10-1

CDR3aa: CASSEGQVLRPQHF
len: 14
j_gene: TRBJ1-5
v_gene: TRBV6-1

CDR3aa: CASSSSTGGETQYF
len: 14
j_gene: TRBJ2-5
v_gene: TRBV7-2

CDR3aa: CAWSVLGGTEAFF
len: 13
j_gene: TRBJ1-1
v_gene: TRBV30

CDR3aa: CASSTRLAGGRSQETQYF
len: 18
j_gene: TRBJ2-5
v_gene: TRBV19

CDR3aa: CASSLDSSRGEKLFF
len: 15
j_gene: TRBJ1-4
v_gene: TRBV7-2

CDR3aa: CASGLVGTQYF
len: 11
j_gene: TRBJ2-5
v_gene: TRBV5-1

CDR3aa: CASSVQYNQPQHF
len: 13
j_gene: TRBJ1-5
v_gene: TRBV11-2

CDR3aa: CASSVALNTEAFF
len: 13
j_gene: TRBJ1-1
v_gene: TRBV9

CDR3aa: CASSSDRSKTEAFF
len: 14
j_gene: TRBJ1-1
v_gene: TRBV7-2

CDR3aa: CASRRDSQIAYEQYF
len: 15
j_gene: TRBJ2-7
v_gene: TRBV28

CDR3aa: CATSRDRGLNQPQHF
len: 15
j_gene: TRBJ1-5
v_gene: TRBV15

CDR3aa: CASSTAGARQSPYEQYF
len: 17
j_gene: TRBJ2-7
v_gene: TRBV28

CDR3aa: CSADSGTVAFF
len: 11
j_gene: TRBJ1-1
v_gene: TRBV20-1

CDR3aa: CASRPSFGGQETQYF
len: 15
j_gene: TRBJ2-5
v_gene: TRBV7-6

CDR3aa: CASSFRLAGADTQYF
len: 15
j_gene: TRBJ2-3
v_gene: TRBV7-2

CDR3aa: CASSKRQGGNQPQHF
len: 15
j_gene: TRBJ1-5
v_gene: TRBV6-5

CDR3aa: CASTRSPDSSYEQYF
len: 15
j_gene: TRBJ2-7
v_gene: TRBV7-6

CDR3aa: CASSYDRGSLNYGYTF
len: 16
j_gene: TRBJ1-2
v_gene: TRBV6-2/TRBV6-3

CDR3aa: CASSPRDTYGYTF
len: 13
j_gene: TRBJ1-2
v_gene: TRBV6-5